Listed below are T cell receptor beta chains from one sample, sequenced in a study of T cells in Graves' hyperthyroidism and ophthalmopathy. MiXCR, applied by TCRdb to the multiplex PCR reads, yields one record per CDR3 protein. The sample shows fewer than 350,000 distinct CDR3 sequences, roughly 13% of them seen only once. The sample was blood. These receptors all come from a woman aged 40 to 49 with Graves' hyperthyroidism. Both conserved end residues are part of each CDR3. D genes are given only for firm matches. The size entry is marked missing in some rows and otherwise reads once, few, many or a size class.

abundance	d_gene	j_gene	len	v_gene	CDR3aa	CDR3nt
many	TRBD1	TRBJ2-3	13	TRBV2	CASGWDRGDTQYF	TGTGCCAGCGGATGGGACAGGGGAGATACGCAGTATTTT
NA	TRBD2	TRBJ2-3	15	TRBV9	CASSVVAGVADTQYF	TGTGCCAGCAGCGTAGTAGCGGGAGTGGCAGATACGCAGTATTTT
many	TRBD2	TRBJ2-1	16	TRBV19	CASTFRWLADHNEQFF	TGTGCCAGTACATTCCGGTGGCTAGCGGACCACAATGAGCAGTTCTTC
many	TRBD1	TRBJ1-6	15	TRBV11-3	CASPHSRDRVSPLHF	TGTGCCAGCCCCCATTCCCGAGACAGGGTTTCACCCCTCCACTTT
few	TRBD2	TRBJ2-1	16	TRBV5-5	CASSLLSASGRNEQFF	TGTGCCAGCAGCTTGTTATCGGCTAGCGGGAGGAATGAGCAGTTCTTC
many	NA	TRBJ2-7	14	TRBV15	CATSRERGSYEQYF	TGTGCCACCAGCAGAGAACGCGGCTCCTACGAGCAGTACTTC
many	NA	TRBJ2-3	12	TRBV29-1	CSVEVGPDTQYF	TGCAGCGTTGAAGTGGGGCCAGATACGCAGTATTTT
NA	NA	TRBJ1-3	16	TRBV10-3	CAISDLDRGSGNTIYF	TGTGCCATCAGTGACCTAGATAGGGGCTCCGGAAACACCATATATTTT
few	NA	TRBJ2-5	12	TRBV20-1	CSANQGQETQYF	TGCAGTGCCAATCAAGGGCAAGAGACCCAGTACTTC
many	NA	TRBJ2-1	14	TRBV6-1	CATLDSFSYNEQFF	TGTGCCACCCTGGACAGTTTCTCCTACAATGAGCAGTTCTTC
many	TRBD2	TRBJ2-1	16	TRBV11-3	CASSLVGGSGTNEQFF	TGTGCCAGCAGCTTAGTTGGGGGTAGCGGGACGAATGAGCAGTTCTTC
many	TRBD1	TRBJ2-7	14	TRBV5-6	CASSFRQGGDEQYF	TGTGCCAGCAGCTTTCGACAGGGTGGCGACGAGCAGTACTTC
many	NA	TRBJ1-6	14	TRBV12-3/TRBV12-4	CASSPRRLDSPLHF	TGTGCCAGCAGTCCGCGCAGGTTGGATTCACCCCTCCACTTT
many	TRBD2	TRBJ2-2	16	TRBV2	CASNPTSGRASGELFF	TGTGCCAGCAACCCGACTAGCGGGAGGGCCTCCGGGGAGCTGTTTTTT
many	TRBD1	TRBJ1-6	15	TRBV6-1	CASRPEDRGFSPLHF	TGTGCCAGCAGGCCCGAGGACAGGGGCTTTTCACCCCTCCACTTT
few	TRBD2	TRBJ2-3	16	TRBV6-6	CASSYSPSGSPDTQYF	TGTGCCAGCAGTTACAGTCCTAGCGGGAGCCCAGATACGCAGTATTTT
many	TRBD1	TRBJ1-4	16	TRBV7-9	CASSLSLTGINEKLFF	TGTGCCAGCAGCTTAAGCCTGACAGGGATAAATGAAAAACTGTTTTTT
many	NA	TRBJ1-4	15	TRBV7-9	CASSSPTVPNEKLFF	TGTGCCAGCAGCTCCCCGACAGTTCCGAATGAAAAACTGTTTTTT
few	NA	TRBJ2-1	13	TRBV6-2/TRBV6-3	CASSYEDYNEQFF	TGTGCCAGCAGTTACGAGGATTACAATGAGCAGTTCTTC
NA	NA	TRBJ2-5	15	TRBV20-1	CSARKGGAVQETQYF	TGCAGTGCTAGGAAGGGGGGAGCGGTTCAAGAGACCCAGTACTTC
many	NA	TRBJ1-2	16	TRBV11-3	CASSLDWKAGPYGYTF	TGTGCCAGCAGCTTAGATTGGAAGGCAGGCCCTTATGGCTACACCTTC
few	TRBD1	TRBJ1-3	15	TRBV28	CASKTTGGRRGTIYF	TGTGCCAGCAAAACAACAGGGGGGCGAAGGGGAACCATATATTTT
many	NA	TRBJ2-7	16	TRBV5-1	CASSLLGGASPYEQYF	TGCGCCAGCAGCTTGTTGGGGGGGGCATCCCCCTACGAGCAGTACTTC
many	NA	TRBJ1-2	11	TRBV29-1	CSVEGSHGYTF	TGCAGCGTTGAAGGGTCCCATGGCTACACCTTC
few	NA	TRBJ2-5	15	TRBV18	CASSPPGGFQETQYF	TGTGCCAGCTCCCCACCAGGGGGGTTCCAAGAGACCCAGTACTTC
few	NA	TRBJ1-5	16	TRBV7-9	CASSPDRGRGDQPQHF	TGTGCCAGCAGCCCCGACCGCGGACGGGGGGATCAGCCCCAGCATTTT
many	NA	TRBJ1-1	15	TRBV10-3	CAISQTRLPNTEAFF	TGTGCCATCAGTCAAACGAGGTTACCGAACACTGAAGCTTTCTTT
NA	NA	TRBJ2-7	14	TRBV12-3/TRBV12-4	CASSPLIQFGERYF	TGTGCCAGCAGTCCCCTGATCCAATTCGGCGAGCGGTACTTC
NA	NA	TRBJ1-4	14	TRBV19	CASSSQGPEEKLFF	TGTGCCAGTAGTAGCCAGGGGCCGGAGGAAAAACTGTTTTTT
NA	TRBD2	TRBJ2-4	17	TRBV28	CASSHGTSGIAKNIQYF	TGTGCCAGCAGCCACGGGACTAGCGGGATAGCCAAAAACATTCAGTACTTC
few	NA	TRBJ2-7	12	TRBV18	CASSGLGGEQYF	TGTGCCAGCTCAGGGTTAGGGGGCGAGCAGTACTTC
many	TRBD1	TRBJ2-1	14	TRBV20-1	CSARRSDRDNEQFF	TGCAGTGCTAGAAGGAGTGACAGGGACAATGAGCAGTTCTTC
once	NA	TRBJ2-3	12	TRBV19	CASSRGLDTQYF	TGTGCCAGTAGTCGAGGGCTAGATACGCAGTATTTT
few	TRBD2	TRBJ2-1	15	TRBV15	CATSRALAGGNEQFF	TGTGCCACCAGCAGAGCACTAGCGGGGGGGAATGAGCAGTTCTTC
many	NA	TRBJ2-7	14	TRBV7-9	CASSLTGVWNEQYF	TGTGCCAGCAGCTTGACGGGAGTGTGGAACGAGCAGTACTTC
many	NA	TRBJ1-5	14	TRBV20-1	CSAIIQDSNQPQHF	TGCAGTGCTATTATCCAGGATAGCAATCAGCCCCAGCATTTT
NA	NA	TRBJ2-3	15	TRBV5-1	CASSLLGIRPDTQYF	TGCGCCAGCAGCTTGTTAGGGATCCGTCCAGATACGCAGTATTTT
NA	NA	TRBJ1-1	16	TRBV5-6	CASSLVLGGMNTEAFF	TGTGCCAGCAGCTTGGTTTTAGGTGGCATGAACACTGAAGCTTTCTTT
many	NA	TRBJ1-1	15	TRBV25-1	CASSEPEGVLAEAFF	TGTGCCAGCAGTGAACCGGAAGGCGTACTGGCTGAAGCTTTCTTT
many	TRBD1	TRBJ1-1	14	TRBV29-1	CSVEPGTVNTEAFF	TGCAGCGTCGAACCAGGGACAGTGAACACTGAAGCTTTCTTT